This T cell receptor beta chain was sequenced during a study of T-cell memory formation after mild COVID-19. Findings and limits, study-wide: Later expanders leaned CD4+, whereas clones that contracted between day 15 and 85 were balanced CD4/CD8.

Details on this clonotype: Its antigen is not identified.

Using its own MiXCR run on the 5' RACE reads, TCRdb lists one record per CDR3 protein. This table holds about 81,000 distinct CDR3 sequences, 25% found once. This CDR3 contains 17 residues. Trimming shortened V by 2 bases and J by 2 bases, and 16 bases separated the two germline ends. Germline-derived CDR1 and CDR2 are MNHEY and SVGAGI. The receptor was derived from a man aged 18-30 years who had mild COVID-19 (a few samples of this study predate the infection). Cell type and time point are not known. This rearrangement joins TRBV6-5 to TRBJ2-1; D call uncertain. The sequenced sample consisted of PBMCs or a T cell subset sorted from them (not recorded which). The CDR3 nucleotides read TGTGCCAGCAGTTACGCCGGTCTTGCGGCGACCTACAATGAGCAGTTCTTC. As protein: CASSYAGLAATYNEQFF.